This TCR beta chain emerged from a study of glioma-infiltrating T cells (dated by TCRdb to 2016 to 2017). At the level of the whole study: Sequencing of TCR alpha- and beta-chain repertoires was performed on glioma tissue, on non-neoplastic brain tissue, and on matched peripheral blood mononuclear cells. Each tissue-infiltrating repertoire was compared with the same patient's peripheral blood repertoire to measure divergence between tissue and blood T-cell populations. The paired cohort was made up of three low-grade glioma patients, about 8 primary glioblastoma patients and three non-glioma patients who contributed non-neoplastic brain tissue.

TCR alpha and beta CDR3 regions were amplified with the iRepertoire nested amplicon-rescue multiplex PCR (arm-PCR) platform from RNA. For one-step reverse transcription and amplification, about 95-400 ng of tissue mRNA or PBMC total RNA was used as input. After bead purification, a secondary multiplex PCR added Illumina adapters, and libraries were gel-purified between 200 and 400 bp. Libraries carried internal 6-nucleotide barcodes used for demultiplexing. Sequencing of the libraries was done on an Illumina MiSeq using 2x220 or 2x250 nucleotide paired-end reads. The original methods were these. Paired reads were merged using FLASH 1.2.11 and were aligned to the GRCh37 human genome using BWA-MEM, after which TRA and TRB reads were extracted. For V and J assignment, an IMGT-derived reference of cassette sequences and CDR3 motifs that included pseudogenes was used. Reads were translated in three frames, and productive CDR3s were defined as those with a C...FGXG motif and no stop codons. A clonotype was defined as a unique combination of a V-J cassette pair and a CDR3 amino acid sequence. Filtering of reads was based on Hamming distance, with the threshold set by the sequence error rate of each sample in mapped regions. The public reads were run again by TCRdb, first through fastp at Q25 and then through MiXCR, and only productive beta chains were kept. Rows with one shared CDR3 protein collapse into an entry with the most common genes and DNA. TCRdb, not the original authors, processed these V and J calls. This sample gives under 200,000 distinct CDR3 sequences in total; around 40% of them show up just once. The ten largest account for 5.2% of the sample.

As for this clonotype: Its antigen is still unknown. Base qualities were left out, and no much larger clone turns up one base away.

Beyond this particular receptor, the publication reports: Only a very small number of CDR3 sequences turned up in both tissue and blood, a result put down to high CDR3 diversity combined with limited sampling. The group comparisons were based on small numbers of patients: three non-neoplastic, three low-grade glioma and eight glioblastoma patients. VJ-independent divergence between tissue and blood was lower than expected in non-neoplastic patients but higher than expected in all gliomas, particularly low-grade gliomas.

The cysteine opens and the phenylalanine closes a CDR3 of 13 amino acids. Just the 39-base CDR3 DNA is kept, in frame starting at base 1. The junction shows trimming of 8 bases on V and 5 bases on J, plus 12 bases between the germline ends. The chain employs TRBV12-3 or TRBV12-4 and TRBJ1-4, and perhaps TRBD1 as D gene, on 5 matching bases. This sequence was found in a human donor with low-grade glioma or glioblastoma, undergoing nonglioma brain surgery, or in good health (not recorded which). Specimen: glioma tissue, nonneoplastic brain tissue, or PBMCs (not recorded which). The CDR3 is CASAAQVNEKLFF. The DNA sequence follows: TGTGCCAGCGCCGCACAGGTGAATGAAAAACTGTTTTTT.